Following are 24 T cell receptor beta chains from one sample sequenced in a study of OX40 agonist ivuxolimab in advanced cancers. The assay was immunoSEQ multiplex PCR, and TCRdb's table has in-frame clones only and misses some. The sample lists around 97,000 clones; 80% to 90% were seen once. This specimen was CD4+ or CD8+ T cells sorted from blood, taken in a trial of the OX40 agonist ivuxolimab. Receptors were obtained from an adult with an advanced solid tumor such as melanoma, head and neck, liver or kidney cancer.

The chain employs TRBV6-6 and TRBJ1-1; no clear D gene. Germline-derived CDR1 and CDR2 are MNHNY and SVGAGI (reference sequence). This CDR3 is built from 13 residues. V was shortened by 6 bases and J by 3 bases, with 11 bases between the two germline ends. The CDR3 DNA is TGTGCCAGCAGAGGCGGACGGGACACTGAAGCTTTCTTT. Translating gives CASRGGRDTEAFF.

This rearrangement joins TRBV11-2 to TRBJ1-3; D is ambiguous. V was cut by 2 bases and J by 8 bases, with 7 bases left in between. Germline CDR1 is SGHAT and CDR2 is FQNNGV. The CDR3 is made up of 12 amino acids. CDR3 amino acids: CASSLLGDTIYF. CDR3 DNA: TGTGCCAGCAGCTTATTGGGAGACACCATATATTTT.

The gene calls are TRBV20-1 and TRBJ1-2; no clear D gene. The CDR3 sequence is 11 residues long. V dropped 4 bases and J dropped 13 bases, with 16 bases sitting between them. Germline V gene data show CDR1 as DFQATT and CDR2 as SNEGSKA (reference sequence). Written as DNA, the CDR3 is TGCAGTGCTATGACATTCGAGTCCGCCACCTTC. The encoded protein is CSAMTFESATF.

For the CDR3, the DNA is TGTGCCAGCAGCTCCCTGGGGACATTCGGTGGGGCCAACGTCCTGACTTTC. Its protein is CASSSLGTFGGANVLTF. J is TRBJ2-6 and V is TRBV5-6, with a possible D match to TRBD1 (6 bases). The germline V and J ends were trimmed by 3 bases and 3 bases, with 16 bases remaining between them. Germline-derived CDR1 and CDR2 are SGHDT and YYEEEE. The CDR3 runs to 17 residues. Full variable domain (outside the CDR3, taken from reference TRBV5-6 and TRBJ2-6): DAGVTQSPTHLIKTRGQQVTLRCSPKSGHDTVSWYQQALGQGPQFIFQYYEEEERQRGNFPDRFSGHQFPNYSSELNVNALLLGDSALYLCASSSLGTFGGANVLTFGAGSRLTVL.

This clone was observed once. This chain joins TRBV18 and TRBJ1-5; D is undetermined. V shed 2 bases and J shed 6 bases, with 8 bases lying between them. The CDR3 is 13 residues long. CDR1 KGHSH and CDR2 LQKENI come from the germline V gene. DNA for the CDR3: TGTGCCAGCTCACCAGAGGGATCTCAGCCCCAGCATTTT. Its translation is CASSPEGSQPQHF.

The chain uses TRBV6-4 and TRBJ2-3; 9 bases map to TRBD1. The CDR3 is made up of 13 amino acids. Germline lookup yields CDR1 MRHNA and CDR2 SNTAGT. V was pared by 7 bases and J by 5 bases, with 4 bases of the junction left unmatched. The CDR3 nucleotides are TGTGCCAGCATAGGGACAGGGAGAGATACGCAGTATTTT. Protein: CASIGTGRDTQYF.

The genes are TRBV6-6 and TRBJ1-1; D is unresolved. Germline V gene data show CDR1 as MNHNY and CDR2 as SVGAGI (reference sequence). This CDR3 region has 11 residues. V was cut by 7 bases and J by 4 bases, with 7 bases left in between. For the CDR3, the DNA is TGTGCCAGCAAGTTAGGCACTGAAGCTTTCTTT. Amino acid sequence: CASKLGTEAFF.

This clone turned up a few times. The V call is TRBV2, the J call TRBJ1-5, with 8 bases that match TRBD1. The CDR3 has 13 amino acids. Germline values: CDR1 SNHLY, CDR2 FYNNEI. With 4 bases clipped from V and 10 bases from J, the junction kept 6 bases outside the gene matches. The CDR3 coding sequence is TGTGCCAGCAGTGGGACAGGGATTCGTCCCCAGCATTTT. Translation: CASSGTGIRPQHF.

The gene calls are TRBV7-8 and TRBJ1-1, with D unresolved. This CDR3 comprises 14 residues. Germline V gives CDR1 SGHVS, CDR2 FQNEAQ. Deletions cut 5 bases from V and 0 bases from J, with 10 bases between. CDR3 DNA: TGTGCCAGCAGCCCCAGGACGTTGAACACTGAAGCTTTCTTT. It is translated as CASSPRTLNTEAFF.

Concerning this clone: Other DNA sequences in the same sample also yield this CDR3. The chain couples TRBV11-3 to TRBJ2-1, with D unclear. The germline V and J ends were trimmed by 4 bases and 0 bases, with 10 bases remaining between them. Germline CDR1 reads SGHNT; CDR2 reads YENEEA. The CDR3 is made up of 15 amino acids. The CDR3 DNA is TGTGCCAGCAGCTCTGGGGTAAGCTCCTACAATGAGCAGTTCTTC. Amino acids: CASSSGVSSYNEQFF.

The V call is TRBV19, the J call TRBJ1-2; TRBD1 matches at 9 bases. Germline V gives CDR1 LNHDA, CDR2 SQIVND (reference sequence). V shed 1 base, J shed 3 bases, and the junction held 3 bases outside the gene matches. The CDR3 contains 15 residues. CDR3 bases: TGTGCCAGTAGTATAGTTACAGGGGGCCACTATGGCTACACCTTC. This encodes CASSIVTGGHYGYTF.

The chain uses TRBV9 and TRBJ1-5; tentative D call: TRBD1 (6 bases). V was pared by 0 bases and J by 0 bases, with 10 bases between. CDR1 is SGDLS, CDR2 YYNGEE, per germline. CDR3 length: 16 amino acids. DNA of the CDR3: TGTGCCAGCAGCGTAGGTACAGGGAATAGCAATCAGCCCCAGCATTTT. This gives the protein CASSVGTGNSNQPQHF.

The V gene is TRBV4-1, the J gene TRBJ1-1; 7 positions agree with TRBD1. The CDR3 has 15 residues. The V and J ends lost 4 bases and 3 bases, in that order; junction bases with no gene match: 8. Germline CDR1 MGHRA, CDR2 YSYEKL. In DNA, the CDR3 is TGCGCCAGCAGCCCCACTACAGGGGCCTACACTGAAGCTTTCTTT. Protein product: CASSPTTGAYTEAFF.

The genes are TRBV18 and TRBJ1-1; D gene unclear. The germline CDR1 and CDR2 sequences are KGHSH and LQKENI. With 3 bases removed from V and 4 bases from J, the gap between germline ends came to 15 bases. This CDR3 has 15 amino acids. The CDR3 sequence is CASSPRTAQSTEAFF. CDR3 DNA sequence: TGTGCCAGCTCACCGCGGACGGCCCAGTCCACTGAAGCTTTCTTT. Combining the CDR3 with reference TRBV18 and TRBJ1-1 gives the whole variable domain NAGVMQNPRHLVRRRGQEARLRCSPMKGHSHVYWYRQLPEEGLKFMVYLQKENIIDESGMPKERFSAEFPKEGPSILRIQQVVRGDSAAYFCASSPRTAQSTEAFFGQGTRLTVV.

This chain links TRBV11-3 with TRBJ1-4, with D perhaps TRBD1 (5 bases). The ends were cut back, 2 bases at V and 5 bases at J, with 15 bases in the middle. The CDR3 sequence is 16 residues long. The germline CDR1 and CDR2 sequences are SGHNT and YENEEA. CDR3 sequence reads: CASSLRRGVLNEKLFF. CDR3 nucleotides: TGTGCCAGCAGCTTACGCCGAGGGGTCCTAAATGAAAAACTGTTTTTT.

The chain couples TRBV6-5 to TRBJ2-6; D uncertain. Trimming removed 10 bases at V and 0 bases at J, with 10 bases between. The CDR3 has 14 residues. Germline CDR1 and CDR2: MNHEY and SVGAGI. The CDR3 region has the DNA TGTGCCACCCGATGGGACTCTGGGGCCAACGTCCTGACTTTC. It is translated as CATRWDSGANVLTF.

This chain uses TRBV2 with TRBJ2-5; 11 nucleotides match TRBD2. CDR3 length: 18 amino acids. Germline V lookup: CDR1 SNHLY, CDR2 FYNNEI. V lost 4 bases and J lost 5; bases outside the gene matches: 15. CDR3 protein: CASSASRPSGRSGETQYF. The DNA for the CDR3 is TGTGCCAGCAGTGCTTCCCGGCCTAGCGGGAGGTCCGGGGAGACCCAGTACTTC.

V usage is TRBV15 and J usage is TRBJ1-2; a weak D match, TRBD1 (5 bases). V lost 0 bases to trimming and J lost 3 bases, with 14 bases between them. Germline V gene lookup returns CDR1 LNHNV and CDR2 YYDKDF (reference sequence). CDR3 length equals 16 residues. The CDR3 region is CATSREWGEMDYGYTF. CDR3 sequence (DNA): TGTGCCACCAGCAGAGAATGGGGGGAAATGGACTATGGCTACACCTTC.

V is TRBV2 and J is TRBJ1-1; 7 bases fit TRBD1. CDR1 is SNHLY and CDR2 is FYNNEI in the germline V gene. Losses at the gene ends were 7 bases for V and 3 bases for J; bases not matched to a gene: 8. This CDR3 contains 14 residues. CDR3 coding DNA: TGTGCCAGCAAACTACAGGGGTGGGACACTGAAGCTTTCTTT. Protein: CASKLQGWDTEAFF. The full variable domain, in which reference TRBV2 and TRBJ1-1 provide the parts outside the CDR3, is EPEVTQTPSHQVTQMGQEVILRCVPISNHLYFYWYRQILGQKVEFLVSFYNNEISEKSEIFDDQFSVERPDGSNFTLKIRSTKLEDSAMYFCASKLQGWDTEAFFGQGTRLTVV.

The CDR3 bases are TGTGCCAGCAGCTTAGGCGGGTCGTTCGATCAGCAGTTCTTC. Translation gives CASSLGGSFDQQFF. The genes are TRBV7-9 and TRBJ2-1; D perhaps matches TRBD2 (5 bases). V was trimmed by 1 base and J by 11 bases, leaving 15 bases between them. The CDR3 spans 14 residues. CDR1 and CDR2 from the germline V gene are SEHNR and FQNEAQ (reference sequence).

J is TRBJ2-7 and V is TRBV27, with TRBD1 matching over 9 bases. V lost 6 bases and J lost 2; bases outside the gene matches: 11. Germline CDR1 and CDR2: MNHEY and SMNVEV (reference sequence). The CDR3 has 16 residues. In DNA, the CDR3 is TGTGCCAGCAGCACAAACGACAGGGGGAGGCCCTACGAGCAGTACTTC. Its translation is CASSTNDRGRPYEQYF.

The chain employs TRBV19 and TRBJ2-7; 11 bases fit TRBD2. Trimming removed 7 bases from V and 6 bases from J; junction bases left unmatched: 11. The CDR3 contains 15 residues. Germline V gene lookup returns CDR1 LNHDA and CDR2 SQIVND (reference sequence). The CDR3 loop reads CASTPASGGRGEQYF. The CDR3 nucleotides are TGTGCCAGTACCCCGGCTAGCGGGGGGCGAGGCGAGCAGTACTTC.

This sequence joins TRBV7-3 and TRBJ2-1; no reliable D call. There are 16 residues in the CDR3. Germline V gene data show CDR1 as SGHTA and CDR2 as FQGTGA. Trimming pared 4 bases from V and 7 bases from J, leaving 20 bases between. The CDR3 DNA reads as TGTGCCAGCAGCTCCAATATCCTGCTGGGGTTTAATGAGCAGTTCTTC. It translates to CASSSNILLGFNEQFF.

This chain connects TRBV30 to TRBJ1-6; no clear D. The CDR3 is 14 residues long. Germline CDR1 GTSNPN, CDR2 SVGIG (reference sequence). The V and J ends lost 2 bases and 10 bases respectively, with 15 bases between them. CDR3 residues: CAWSPRQGKSPLHF. The DNA of the CDR3 is TGTGCCTGGAGTCCCCGCCAAGGGAAGTCACCCCTCCACTTT.